This TCR beta chain was captured by sequencing in a study of T cell repertoires in cytomegalovirus infection. TCRdb called the reads again in MiXCR, with one record for every CDR3 protein. The repertoire holds roughly 720,000 distinct CDR3 sequences, about 40% seen once, with under 3% in the top ten. There are a few counts of this clonotype. What it recognizes is unknown. Study-level points and caveats: CMV carriers having the relevant HLA were flagged by cumulative public TCR beta family frequency.

This clonotype was sampled from a human donor in good health (CMV status not recorded). Some clones in this sample may be carry-over from other donors' samples. Sequencing used PBMCs.

CDR3 DNA: TGTGCCAGCAGTTACCGGGTGGGGGCTGGGGCCAACGTCCTGACTTTC. Protein: CASSYRVGAGANVLTF. This chain joins TRBV6-5 and TRBJ2-6, with D possibly being TRBD1 or TRBD2 (5 bases each). The germline V gene has CDR1 MNHEY and CDR2 SVGAGI. The ends were cut back, 2 bases at V and 2 bases at J, with 10 bases in the middle. The CDR3 is 16 residues long.